The 30 T cell receptor beta chains reported below all come from one sample, sequenced in a study of read filtering for tumor transcriptome and immune sequencing. From about 400 ng of RNA, a library with molecular barcoded alpha/delta and beta/gamma adaptors was made. TCRdb analysed the reads with MiXCR anew, one entry per CDR3 protein. The top ten hold about 18% of the sample, which has over 45,000 distinct CDR3 sequences, around 20% seen once. The material sequenced was a population of CD138-negative cells sorted from bone marrow. These receptor sequences come from a donor at least 40 years old with multiple myeloma.

This clonotype was detected ten times or more. The V gene is TRBV20-1, the J gene TRBJ2-1; 10 positions match TRBD2. The germline V gene encodes CDR1 DFQATT and CDR2 SNEGSKA (reference sequence). This CDR3 is built from 17 residues. V shed 3 bases, J shed 5 bases, and the junction held 13 bases outside the gene matches. CDR3 loop: CSASASGGGRSNNEQFF. The CDR3 DNA is TGCAGTGCTAGTGCTAGCGGGGGAGGGAGGTCGAACAATGAGCAGTTCTTC.

This chain links TRBV28 with TRBJ1-5; the D gene is possibly TRBD1 (5 bases). The germline CDR1 and CDR2 sequences are MDHEN and SYDVKM. Trimming took off 8 bases at V and 6 bases at J, with 20 bases between the two ends. The CDR3 is 15 residues long. This CDR3 reads CASGPLEGQSQPQHF. Written as DNA, the CDR3 is TGTGCCAGCGGCCCTCTTGAGGGGCAGAGTCAGCCCCAGCATTTT.

This clonotype has a count of ten or more. The chain joins TRBV11-2 to TRBJ2-5; no firm D call. The CDR3 has 14 amino acids. V lost 3 bases and J lost 1, with 9 bases in between. In germline, CDR1 is SGHAT, CDR2 FQNNGV. CDR3 sequence reads: CASSFSAAQETQYF. The CDR3 DNA sequence: TGTGCCAGCAGCTTTTCAGCAGCCCAAGAGACCCAGTACTTC.

On this clonotype: This sequence may be a read error, since a much larger clone differs from it by one base. The chain combines TRBV12-3 or TRBV12-4 with TRBJ2-3; 8 nucleotides align to TRBD2. The trim removed 8 bases at V and 6 bases at J, leaving 4 bases unmatched. There are 12 residues in the CDR3. Written as DNA, the CDR3 is TGTGCCAGCGGTCAGCGGGAGGATACGCAGTATTTT. This gives the protein CASGQREDTQYF.

With respect to this clonotype: The CDR3 end shows no conserved phenylalanine or tryptophan, and so a read error is likely. CDR3 loop: CASSLAGTHNSPLHS. For the CDR3, the DNA is TGCGCCAGCAGCCTGGCCGGGACACATAATTCACCCCTCCACTCT. The V gene is TRBV4-1, the J gene TRBJ1-6; D is perhaps TRBD1 (6 bases). Germline V gives CDR1 MGHRA, CDR2 YSYEKL. The V and J ends lost 4 bases and 5 bases respectively, with 12 bases between them. This CDR3 is 15 amino acids long.

The chain is built from TRBV5-1 and TRBJ1-4, with 7 bases aligning to TRBD1. Trimming cost V 3 bases and J 4 bases; bases outside gene matches: 3. CDR1 is SGHRS and CDR2 is YFSETQ in the germline V gene. The CDR3 runs 14 residues. The CDR3 is CASSSGTVNEKLFF. The DNA of the CDR3 is TGCGCCAGCAGCTCAGGGACAGTTAATGAAAAACTGTTTTTT.

The CDR3, as DNA: TGTGCCAGCAGTGGGGGACTAGCGGGAGGCACGGGAGAGCAGTACTTC. Its translation is CASSGGLAGGTGEQYF. The rearrangement links TRBV5-8 to TRBJ2-7, with TRBD2 identical over 15 bases. CDR1 is SGHTS, CDR2 YDEGEE, per germline. The CDR3 consists of 16 residues. The ends lost 5 bases at V and 7 bases at J; junction bases unmatched: 10.

This clonotype was counted at least ten times. This rearrangement joins TRBV10-1 to TRBJ2-3; no firm D call. Germline lookup yields CDR1 WNHNN and CDR2 SYGVQD (reference sequence). The length of the CDR3 is 13 residues. With 2 bases removed from V and 2 bases from J, the gap between germline ends came to 5 bases. The CDR3 spells CASSERHTDTQYF. The CDR3 bases are TGCGCCAGCAGTGAGAGGCACACAGATACGCAGTATTTT.

The chain is built from TRBV11-2 and TRBJ1-1, with D unclear. The CDR3 loop spans 15 amino acids. Germline values: CDR1 SGHAT, CDR2 FQNNGV. The ends were cut back, 0 bases at V and 2 bases at J, with 10 bases in the middle. Written as DNA, the CDR3 is TGTGCCAGCAGCTTAGAAGTCAGACTAAACACTGAAGCTTTCTTT. Translating gives CASSLEVRLNTEAFF.

This clonotype was counted only a few times. V and J are TRBV20-1 and TRBJ1-1; D is ambiguous. The germline V and J ends were trimmed by 1 base and 2 bases, with 5 bases remaining between them. The germline CDR1 and CDR2 sequences are DFQATT and SNEGSKA (reference sequence). The CDR3 runs to 12 residues. Here the CDR3 DNA reads TGCAGTGCTAGAGCAGACAACACTGAAGCTTTCTTT. Its translation is CSARADNTEAFF.

This clonotype was seen at least ten times. Here the CDR3 reads CASSSSTFPRTEAFF. The CDR3 nucleotides are TGTGCCAGCAGTAGCTCCACATTCCCGAGGACTGAAGCTTTCTTT. This sequence joins TRBV12-3 or TRBV12-4 and TRBJ1-1; D call uncertain. The CDR3 consists of 15 residues. Between the trimmed V and J ends, which lost 5 bases and 5 bases, there was a span of 18 bases.

This clonotype was counted only a few times. This sequence joins TRBV19 and TRBJ1-5; D possibly corresponds to TRBD1 (5 bases). V lost 6 bases and J lost 7, with 16 bases in between. Germline CDR1 and CDR2: LNHDA and SQIVND (reference sequence). The CDR3 totals 14 residues. The CDR3 loop is CASSPPGGLQPQHF. In DNA, the CDR3 is TGTGCCAGTAGCCCCCCTGGGGGACTCCAGCCCCAGCATTTT.

This clonotype was recorded many times. The rearrangement links TRBV7-2 to TRBJ2-7; 9 nucleotides align to TRBD1. This CDR3 spans 15 amino acids. With 3 bases clipped from V and 5 bases from J, the junction kept 8 bases outside the gene matches. Germline CDR1 reads SGHTA; CDR2 reads FQGNSA. The CDR3 spells CASSLTDRGVHEQYF. As DNA, the CDR3 is TGTGCCAGCAGCTTGACCGACAGGGGGGTACACGAGCAGTACTTC.

This clonotype was recorded a few times. The chain links TRBV4-1 to TRBJ2-2, with TRBD1 matching over 11 bases. The J segment lost 7 bases and the V segment lost 0 bases, leaving 7 bases of the junction unmatched. This CDR3 is built from 17 residues. Germline CDR1 and CDR2: MGHRA and YSYEKL. CDR3 amino acids: CASSQEGQGGSDGELFF. DNA of the CDR3: TGCGCCAGCAGCCAAGAGGGACAGGGGGGATCAGACGGGGAGCTGTTTTTT.

This clonotype was recorded at least ten times. The chain carries TRBV18 and TRBJ1-1; D not resolved. The CDR3 spans 14 residues. The V gene's germline CDR1 is KGHSH and CDR2 LQKENI. Trimming stripped 1 base from V and 1 base from J, with 7 bases between. The CDR3, as DNA: TGTGCCAGCTCACCACGGGCGTGGAACACTGAAGCTTTCTTT. Translating it yields CASSPRAWNTEAFF.

This clonotype was found many times. This chain links TRBV20-1 with TRBJ2-1, with TRBD2 matching 8 bases. The CDR3 spans 14 residues. From germline, CDR1 is DFQATT and CDR2 SNEGSKA (reference sequence). With 3 bases clipped from V and 7 bases from J, the junction kept 8 bases outside the gene matches. The CDR3 spells CSASDSGGWNEQFF. The CDR3 DNA reads TGCAGTGCTAGTGACAGCGGGGGTTGGAATGAGCAGTTCTTC.

A few counts support this clonotype. The rearrangement links TRBV6-1 to TRBJ2-5, with D perhaps TRBD2 (5 bases). Trimming pared 1 base from V and 5 bases from J, leaving 14 bases between. Germline assignment: CDR1 MNHNS and CDR2 SASEGT. The length of the CDR3 is 15 residues. CDR3 nucleotides: TGTGCCAGCAGTGAAGGTGTTAGCGCCTCGGAGACCCAGTACTTC. This encodes CASSEGVSASETQYF.

By sample fraction, this clonotype is medium-sized. The V gene is TRBV4-1, the J gene TRBJ2-1, with no clear D. V lost 0 bases to trimming and J lost 1 base, with 7 bases between them. This CDR3 is 15 amino acids long. CDR1 is MGHRA and CDR2 is YSYEKL in the germline V gene. For the CDR3, the DNA is TGCGCCAGCAGCCAAGAGGCCAGATCCTACAATGAGCAGTTCTTC. It codes for CASSQEARSYNEQFF.

The rearrangement links TRBV28 to TRBJ1-1; a weak D match, TRBD1 (5 bases). CDR3 size: 16 residues. V lost 3 bases to trimming and J lost 2 bases, with 16 bases between them. The V gene's germline CDR1 is MDHEN and CDR2 SYDVKM. CDR3 protein: CASSFVGQGLNTEAFF. The CDR3 DNA reads as TGTGCCAGCAGTTTTGTCGGCCAGGGCCTTAACACTGAAGCTTTCTTT.

This clonotype was seen at least ten times. This sequence joins TRBV20-1 and TRBJ2-5; D not resolved. The CDR3 has 13 amino acids. Germline V gene lookup returns CDR1 DFQATT and CDR2 SNEGSKA (reference sequence). V was shortened by 6 bases and J by 1 base, with 12 bases between the two germline ends. The CDR3 reads CSASRNLQETQYF. The DNA of the CDR3 is TGCAGTGCGTCCCGGAATCTCCAAGAGACCCAGTACTTC.

This clonotype was observed at least ten times. The CDR3 loop reads CASSTVQGSDTQYF. In DNA form, the CDR3 reads TGTGCCAGCAGCACCGTACAGGGGTCGGATACGCAGTATTTT. This chain uses TRBV7-9 with TRBJ2-3; 7 nucleotides align to TRBD1. The CDR3 has 14 residues. CDR1 and CDR2 (germline): SEHNR, FQNEAQ (reference sequence). V lost 5 bases, J lost 6 bases, and 8 bases stayed unmatched.

This clonotype was recorded many times. V gene TRBV30 combines with J gene TRBJ2-1, with D possibly being TRBD2 (7 bases). This CDR3 spans 14 amino acids. Trimming shortened V by 0 bases and J by 6 bases, and 12 bases separated the two germline ends. Looked up from germline, CDR1 is GTSNPN and CDR2 is SVGIG (reference sequence). CDR3 nucleotide sequence: TGTGCCTGGAGTGTAGGGGGAGGGGTCAATGAGCAGTTCTTC. This translates into CAWSVGGGVNEQFF.

This clonotype was counted many times. V usage is TRBV7-9 and J usage is TRBJ2-7; no definite D call. Looked up from germline, CDR1 is SEHNR and CDR2 is FQNEAQ (reference sequence). Trimming took off 1 base at V and 11 bases at J, with 9 bases between the two ends. The CDR3 extends over 11 amino acids. Here the CDR3 reads CASSLGRGEYF. The DNA for the CDR3 is TGTGCCAGCAGCTTAGGCCGCGGAGAGTACTTC.

Ten or more counts support this clonotype. The chain links TRBV6-5 to TRBJ2-7; 7 bases line up with TRBD1. Trimming cost V 5 bases and J 3 bases; bases outside gene matches: 7. The CDR3 has 14 amino acids. Germline CDR1 reads MNHEY; CDR2 reads SVGAGI. In DNA form, the CDR3 reads TGTGCCAGCAGTAACTGGGACAGCAACTACGAGCAGTACTTC. It specifies CASSNWDSNYEQYF.

V is TRBV15 and J is TRBJ2-5; D remains unclear. CDR1 LNHNV and CDR2 YYDKDF come from the germline V gene (reference sequence). The CDR3 is 13 residues long. The V and J ends lost 0 bases and 5 bases respectively, with 7 bases between them. The CDR3 coding sequence is TGTGCCACCAGCAGAGATCTGAGGGAGACCCAGTACTTC. This gives the protein CATSRDLRETQYF.

This clonotype was observed many times. The CDR3 DNA sequence: TGTGCCAGCAGTGAGACAGGGGATGAGCAGTTCTTC. Protein product: CASSETGDEQFF. The chain carries TRBV6-1 and TRBJ2-1; TRBD1 matches at 8 bases. With V trimmed by 3 bases and J by 8 bases, 0 bases remained unmatched. There are 12 residues in the CDR3. CDR1 and CDR2 (germline): MNHNS, SASEGT.

Worth noting for this clonotype: A much larger clone differs by one base, so this may be a read error. The CDR3: CAGSQRSDTQYF. The CDR3 region has the DNA TGTGCCGGCAGCCAGCGGTCAGATACGCAGTATTTT. The chain combines TRBV3-1 with TRBJ2-3; TRBD2 is a possible D gene (5 bases). Looked up from germline, CDR1 is LGHDT and CDR2 is YNNKEL (reference sequence). This CDR3 is built from 12 residues.

This clonotype has ten or more counts. The J gene is TRBJ2-1, the V gene TRBV27; D unresolved. The CDR3 loop spans 15 amino acids. Trimming shortened V by 8 bases and J by 3 bases, and 17 bases separated the two germline ends. From germline, CDR1 is MNHEY and CDR2 SMNVEV (reference sequence). The CDR3 spells CASGPSKGFYNEQFF. The CDR3 coding sequence is TGTGCCAGCGGCCCAAGTAAGGGATTCTACAATGAGCAGTTCTTC.

Remarks on this clonotype: With a much larger clone just one base away, this may be a read error. The V gene is TRBV7-8, the J gene TRBJ1-6, with a tentative D call TRBD1 (6 bases). The germline gives CDR1 SGHVS, CDR2 FQNEAQ. CDR3 size: 14 residues. Written as DNA, the CDR3 is TGTGCCAGCAGCTTAGCAGGGGGTAATCCACCCCTCCACTTT. It translates to CASSLAGGNPPLHF. The full variable domain, with the rest looked up from reference TRBV7-8 and TRBJ1-6, is GAGVSQSPRYKVAKRGQDVALRCDPISGHVSLFWYQQALGQGPEFLTYFQNEAQLDKSGLPSDRFFAERPEGSVSTLKIQRTQQEDSAVYLCASSLAGGNPPLHFGNGTRLTVT.

There are many counts of this clonotype. The chain carries TRBV7-3 and TRBJ2-1; 8 bases align to TRBD2. In germline, CDR1 is SGHTA, CDR2 FQGTGA. This CDR3 is 16 amino acids long. V shed 2 bases and J 4 bases; nucleotides not matched to a gene: 7. The CDR3 DNA follows: TGTGCCAGCAGCTTAGCGGGAGGCTACTCGTACAATGAGCAGTTCTTC. This gives the protein CASSLAGGYSYNEQFF.